The following is a T cell receptor beta chain sequence with its context. Its matching antigen is unknown. Sorted-subset replicate PCR reactions were performed with 200 ng DNA, corresponding to roughly 31,000 T cell genomes. The method was immunoSEQ multiplex PCR; TCRdb's version includes in-frame clones alone and lacks a portion of them. This table holds about 2.2 million clones, about 93% found once. The data originate from a study of shared clonotypes between healthy human individuals. Naive CD8 isolation took CD45RO-negative cells positively selected for CCR7 and excluded terminally differentiated effector memory CD45RA+ cells. Only Caucasian adults living in Nashville, Tennessee served as donors. V lost 3 bases and J lost 0, with 18 bases in between. CDR3 length: 17 residues. The germline CDR1 and CDR2 sequences are LNHDA and SQIVND (reference sequence). Study-wide findings and caveats: Clonotype sharing among donors was thought likely to change with sequencing depth. Larger estimated richness was generally recorded for naive subsets relative to memory subsets.

The source is a man between 18 and 35 years old in good health. Some clones in this sample may be carry-over from other donors' samples. The chain is built from TRBV19 and TRBJ2-7, with D possibly being TRBD1 (6 bases). The sequencing input was naive CD8+ T cells from PBMCs. The CDR3 DNA is TGTGCCAGTAGTATCGCGGCCTACGGGACACTCTCCTACGAGCAGTACTTC. It codes for CASSIAAYGTLSYEQYF.